The 18 T cell receptor beta chains presented below share a single source sample, sequenced in a study of blood T cell repertoires in COVID-19. Sequenced by immunoSEQ multiplex PCR; TCRdb stores in-frame clones only, minus some. Of a few hundred thousand clones detected, roughly nine tenths appear once; the ten largest clones hold roughly 3.2%. The sequenced material came from PBMCs or T cells enriched from blood (not recorded which). The receptors originated from a woman aged 45-59 years in a cohort exposed to, infected with or recovered from COVID-19 (not recorded which).

V usage is TRBV7-8 and J usage is TRBJ1-6; D is uncertain. The CDR3 loop spans 15 amino acids. Trimming removed 7 bases from V and 0 bases from J, with 10 bases in between. Germline CDR1 SGHVS, CDR2 FQNEAQ. The CDR3 protein is CASTDEVSYNSPLHF. The DNA of the CDR3 is TGTGCCAGCACGGATGAGGTCTCCTATAATTCACCCCTCCACTTT.

For this clone: One end of the junction is discordant with germline, which a read error may explain. V gene TRBV7-3 combines with J gene TRBJ1-3, with D perhaps matching TRBD1 (5 bases). Germline V gene lookup returns CDR1 SGHTA and CDR2 FQGTGA. There are 15 residues in the CDR3. CDR3: CASSLGAAAGNTIYF. The CDR3 region has the DNA TGTGCCAGCAGCTTAGGGGCCGCCGCTGGGAACACCATATATTTT.

This clone was seen a handful of times. The rearrangement links TRBV5-1 to TRBJ2-3; 7 nucleotides match TRBD2. Germline CDR1 and CDR2: SGHRS and YFSETQ. CDR3 length: 17 residues. V was clipped by 0 bases and J by 2 bases; unmatched bases: 9. CDR3 in amino acids: CASSLAVASGNTDTQYF. CDR3 nucleotide sequence: TGCGCCAGCAGCTTGGCGGTGGCTAGCGGAAACACAGATACGCAGTATTTT.

V usage is TRBV12-5 and J usage is TRBJ2-7, with 9 bases matching TRBD1. Germline values: CDR1 LGHNT, CDR2 FRNRAP. V dropped 2 bases and J dropped 4; count of bases not matched to a gene: 9. CDR3 length: 16 residues. CDR3 loop: CASGLPGQGSWYEQYF. The DNA of the CDR3 is TGTGCTAGTGGTTTGCCCGGACAGGGGAGCTGGTACGAGCAGTACTTC.

This chain links TRBV7-8 with TRBJ1-2, with TRBD1 as a possible D gene (6 bases). The CDR3 sequence is 16 residues long. With 5 bases removed from V and 4 bases from J, the gap between germline ends came to 20 bases. The V gene's germline CDR1 is SGHVS and CDR2 FQNEAQ. CDR3 bases: TGTGCCAGCAGCCCAGGGGCGGGGGGAGGAGGCTATGGCTACACCTTC. It encodes CASSPGAGGGGYGYTF.

The rearrangement uses TRBV28 and TRBJ2-7, with D possibly matching TRBD1 (6 bases). The CDR3 is 17 residues long. Trimming cost V 2 bases and J 0 bases, with 17 bases left between them. From germline, CDR1 is MDHEN and CDR2 SYDVKM. The CDR3: CASSLGLGRGSSYEQYF. In DNA form, the CDR3 reads TGTGCCAGCAGTTTAGGCTTGGGCAGGGGTAGCTCCTACGAGCAGTACTTC.

The rearrangement joins TRBV6-5 to TRBJ2-3; a weak D match, TRBD2 (6 bases). V was clipped by 11 bases and J by 2 bases, with 14 bases between them. The CDR3 consists of 13 residues. CDR1 MNHEY and CDR2 SVGAGI come from the germline V gene. The CDR3 bases are TGTGCCGTTTGGGGCGGGACCACAGATACGCAGTATTTT. Protein sequence: CAVWGGTTDTQYF.

J is TRBJ1-2 and V is TRBV11-1, with a possible D match to TRBD1 (6 bases). In germline, CDR1 is SGHAT, CDR2 FQDESV (reference sequence). The CDR3 totals 13 residues. V was pared by 3 bases and J by 4 bases, with 9 bases between. The CDR3 bases are TGTGCCAGCAGCTTTGGGGGCAGCTATGGCTACACCTTC. Encoded protein: CASSFGGSYGYTF. Full variable domain (rest looked up from reference TRBV11-1 and TRBJ1-2): EAEVAQSPRYKITEKSQAVAFWCDPISGHATLYWYRQILGQGPELLVQFQDESVVDDSQLPKDRFSAERLKGVDSTLKIQPAELGDSAMYLCASSFGGSYGYTFGSGTRLTVV.

V usage is TRBV11-2 and J usage is TRBJ2-5; 10 nucleotides line up with TRBD2. The V and J ends lost 3 bases and 4 bases, in that order; junction bases with no gene match: 2. The germline gives CDR1 SGHAT, CDR2 FQNNGV. This CDR3 has 14 amino acids. The DNA of the CDR3 is TGTGCCAGCAGCTTGGGGACTAGCGCAGAGACCCAGTACTTC. Protein: CASSLGTSAETQYF.

This sequence joins TRBV7-2 and TRBJ2-3; 13 nucleotides align to TRBD2. CDR1 and CDR2 from the germline V gene are SGHTA and FQGNSA. This CDR3 is 19 amino acids long. Trimming took 5 bases from V and 4 from J; bases not matched to a gene: 15. The CDR3 coding sequence is TGTGCCAGCAGCGTAACTAGCGGGGGGGCCTGGGGCACGGCAGATACGCAGTATTTT. It specifies CASSVTSGGAWGTADTQYF.

The chain combines TRBV30 with TRBJ2-2, with TRBD1 as a possible D gene (6 bases). Trimming stripped 2 bases from V and 5 bases from J, with 9 bases between. The CDR3 has 13 amino acids. The germline gives CDR1 GTSNPN, CDR2 SVGIG (reference sequence). The CDR3 sequence is CAWSKTGTGELFF. CDR3 DNA: TGTGCCTGGAGTAAGACAGGTACCGGGGAGCTGTTTTTT.

This chain connects TRBV11-2 to TRBJ2-3; 8 bases match TRBD2. Per the germline V gene, CDR1 is SGHAT and CDR2 is FQNNGV. V lost 5 bases, J lost 0 bases, and 10 bases stayed unmatched. CDR3 length: 17 residues. DNA for the CDR3: TGTGCCAGCAGCCCTCGGACTAGCCGGGAGAGCACAGATACGCAGTATTTT. Translation gives CASSPRTSRESTDTQYF.

The rearrangement uses TRBV29-1 and TRBJ1-5, with TRBD1 matching 8 bases. The germline gives CDR1 SQVTM, CDR2 ANQGSEA. Trimming cost V 5 bases and J 9 bases; bases outside gene matches: 9. The CDR3 totals 13 residues. The CDR3 DNA is TGCAGCGTTTCCACAGGGGGGGACTCGCCCCAGCATTTT. Translation: CSVSTGGDSPQHF.

This chain connects TRBV27 to TRBJ1-2; D unclear. Per germline, CDR1 MNHEY and CDR2 SMNVEV (reference sequence). The CDR3 is 12 residues long. Trimming took off 5 bases at V and 7 bases at J, with 11 bases between the two ends. For the CDR3, the DNA is TGTGCCAGCAGTCATCGGGGTCTTGGCTACACCTTC. It specifies CASSHRGLGYTF.

The chain employs TRBV3-1 (or the pseudogene TRBV3-2) and TRBJ2-1; the match to TRBD2 covers 10 bases. The CDR3 is 16 residues long. Losses at the gene ends were 0 bases for V and 8 bases for J; bases not matched to a gene: 7. CDR1 LGHDT and CDR2 YNNKEL come from the germline V gene (reference sequence). In DNA form, the CDR3 reads TGTGCCAGCAGCCAAGATAGCGGGGGGCTCAAGGATGAGCAGTTCTTC. Protein: CASSQDSGGLKDEQFF.

The chain links TRBV5-5 to TRBJ2-3; the match to TRBD2 covers 7 bases. Trimming took 3 bases from V and 0 from J; bases not matched to a gene: 7. Germline CDR1 SGHKS, CDR2 YYEKEE (reference sequence). The CDR3 runs 16 residues. The CDR3 nucleotides are TGTGCCAGCAGCTGGCGGGCTAGCGGAAGCACAGATACGCAGTATTTT. It encodes CASSWRASGSTDTQYF.

The V and J genes are TRBV6-5 and TRBJ1-4; D not resolved. The CDR3 extends over 15 amino acids. Germline loops: CDR1 MNHEY, CDR2 SVGAGI. Trimming left V 2 bases short and J 7 bases short, with 14 bases between. CDR3 coding DNA: TGTGCCAGCAGTTACGAGAGGGTATCGAGTGAAAAACTGTTTTTT. Encoded protein: CASSYERVSSEKLFF.

The chain joins TRBV2 to TRBJ2-3; 9 bases are a match to TRBD2. V lost 4 bases to trimming and J lost 1 base; unmatched junction nucleotides: 3. Germline values: CDR1 SNHLY, CDR2 FYNNEI. This CDR3 comprises 15 residues. The CDR3 here is CASSVKRGGTDTQYF. The DNA for the CDR3 is TGTGCCAGCAGTGTGAAGCGGGGGGGCACAGATACGCAGTATTTT. Together with reference TRBV2 and TRBJ2-3, the CDR3 gives the full variable domain: EPEVTQTPSHQVTQMGQEVILRCVPISNHLYFYWYRQILGQKVEFLVSFYNNEISEKSEIFDDQFSVERPDGSNFTLKIRSTKLEDSAMYFCASSVKRGGTDTQYFGPGTRLTVL.